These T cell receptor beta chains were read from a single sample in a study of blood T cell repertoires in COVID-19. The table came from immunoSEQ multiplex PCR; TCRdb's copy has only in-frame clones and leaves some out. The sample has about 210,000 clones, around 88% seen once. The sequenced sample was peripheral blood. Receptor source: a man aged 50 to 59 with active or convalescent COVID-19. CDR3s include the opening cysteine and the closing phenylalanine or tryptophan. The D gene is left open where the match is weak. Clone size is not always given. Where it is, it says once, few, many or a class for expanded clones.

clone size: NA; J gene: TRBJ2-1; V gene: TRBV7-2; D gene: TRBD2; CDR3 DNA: TGTGCCAGCAGCGTTACTAGCGGGAACTACAATGAGCAGTTCTTC; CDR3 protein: CASSVTSGNYNEQFF
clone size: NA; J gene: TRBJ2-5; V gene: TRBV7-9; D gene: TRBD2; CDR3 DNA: TGTGCCAGCAGCTTAGCGCGACTAGCGGGGGGGAAGTACCAAGAGACCCAGTACTTC; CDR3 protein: CASSLARLAGGKYQETQYF
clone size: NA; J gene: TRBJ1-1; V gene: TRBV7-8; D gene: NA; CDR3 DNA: TGTGCCAGCACCATAGAGGGAGCGAACACTGAAGCTTTCTTT; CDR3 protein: CASTIEGANTEAFF
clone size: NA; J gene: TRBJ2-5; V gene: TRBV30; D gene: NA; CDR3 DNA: TGTGCCTGGAGTCGCCGGCACGGGGAGACCCAGTACTTC; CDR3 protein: CAWSRRHGETQYF
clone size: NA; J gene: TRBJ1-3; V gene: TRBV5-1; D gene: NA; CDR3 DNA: TGCGCCAGCAGCTTGGCCAGGGCGAGCTCTGGAAACACCATATATTTT; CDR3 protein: CASSLARASSGNTIYF
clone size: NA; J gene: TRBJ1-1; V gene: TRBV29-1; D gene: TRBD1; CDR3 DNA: TGCAGCGCAGACAGGGGCTGGAACACTGAAGCTTTCTTT; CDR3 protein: CSADRGWNTEAFF
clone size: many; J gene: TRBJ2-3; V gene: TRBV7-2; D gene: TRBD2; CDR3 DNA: TGTGCCAGCAGCTTAATCCTAGCGGGGGGGGATACGCAGTATTTT; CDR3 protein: CASSLILAGGDTQYF
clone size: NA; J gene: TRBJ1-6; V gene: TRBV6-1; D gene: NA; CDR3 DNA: TGTGCCAGCAGTGGAAAACAGAGCTCCTATAATTCACCCCTCCACTTT; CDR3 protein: CASSGKQSSYNSPLHF
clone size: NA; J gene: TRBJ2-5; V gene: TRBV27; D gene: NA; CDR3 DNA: TGTGCCAGCAGTTTATATGGGGGGGGGCAAGCGGAGACCCAGTACTTC; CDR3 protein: CASSLYGGGQAETQYF
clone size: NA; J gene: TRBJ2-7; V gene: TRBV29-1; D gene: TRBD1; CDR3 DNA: TGCAGCGTTGAACGACAGGGTATGACCTACGAGCAGTACTTC; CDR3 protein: CSVERQGMTYEQYF
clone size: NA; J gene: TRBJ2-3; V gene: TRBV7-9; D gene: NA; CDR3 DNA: TGTGCCAGCAGCCCAGGGACTCCAAACACAGATACGCAGTATTTT; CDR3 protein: CASSPGTPNTDTQYF
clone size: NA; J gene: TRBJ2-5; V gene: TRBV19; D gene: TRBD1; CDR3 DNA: TGTGCCAGTAGTCTTTACACAGGGGGTCAATTAGAGACCCAGTACTTC; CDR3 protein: CASSLYTGGQLETQYF
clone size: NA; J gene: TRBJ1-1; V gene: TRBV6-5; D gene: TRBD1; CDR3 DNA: TGTGCCAGCAGTTACTCTCGGACAGGGGGCATCACTGAAGCTTTCTTT; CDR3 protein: CASSYSRTGGITEAFF
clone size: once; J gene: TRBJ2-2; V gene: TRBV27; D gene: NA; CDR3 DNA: TGTGCCAGCACCCCTGTCGGAAGGGGCAGCCGACCGAACACCGGGGAGCTGTTTTTT; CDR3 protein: CASTPVGRGSRPNTGELFF
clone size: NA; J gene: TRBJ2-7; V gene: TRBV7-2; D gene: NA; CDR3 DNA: TGTGCCAGCCGAGGGTTCTCCTACGAGCAGTACTTC; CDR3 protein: CASRGFSYEQYF
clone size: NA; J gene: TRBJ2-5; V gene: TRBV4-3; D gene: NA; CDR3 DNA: TGCGCCAGCAGCCAAGATCAGGTGGGGGGTCTCGGTGAGACCCAGTACTTC; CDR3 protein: CASSQDQVGGLGETQYF
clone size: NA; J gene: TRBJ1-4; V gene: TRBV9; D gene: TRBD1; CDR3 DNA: TGTGCCAGCAGCGTAGAGGGACAGGGAAGCGAAAAACTGTTTTTT; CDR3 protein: CASSVEGQGSEKLFF
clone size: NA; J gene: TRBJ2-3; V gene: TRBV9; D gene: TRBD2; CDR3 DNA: TGTGCCAGCAGCCCCCGGTGGGGACTAGCGGGAGGGGCGGATACGCAGTATTTT; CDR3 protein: CASSPRWGLAGGADTQYF
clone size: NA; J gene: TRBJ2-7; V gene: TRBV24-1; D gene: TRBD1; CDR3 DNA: TGTGCCACCAGTGATTTGAAGGGACAGCGATTCTCCTACGAGCAGTACTTC; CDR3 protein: CATSDLKGQRFSYEQYF
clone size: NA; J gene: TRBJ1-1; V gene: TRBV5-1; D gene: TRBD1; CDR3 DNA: TGCGCCAGCAGCTTAGGACAGGGGGCAGGTAACACTGAAGCTTTCTTT; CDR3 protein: CASSLGQGAGNTEAFF
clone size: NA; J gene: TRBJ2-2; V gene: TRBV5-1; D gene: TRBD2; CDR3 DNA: TGCGCCAGCAGGACGGGAGGCACCGGGGAGCTGTTTTTT; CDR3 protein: CASRTGGTGELFF
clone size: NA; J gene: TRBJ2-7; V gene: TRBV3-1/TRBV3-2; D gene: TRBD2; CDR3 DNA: TGTGCCAGCAGCCATCCCAGGGGACTAGCGTACGAGCAGTACTTC; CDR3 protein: CASSHPRGLAYEQYF
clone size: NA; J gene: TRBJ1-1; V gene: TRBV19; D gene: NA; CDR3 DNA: TGTGCCAGTAACGAGGGGGTTAGGACTGAAGCTTTCTTT; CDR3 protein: CASNEGVRTEAFF